These 22 T cell receptor beta chains share one sample of origin, sequenced in a study of T cells in Graves' hyperthyroidism and ophthalmopathy. There were TCR beta CDR3 regions amplified from RNA transcripts. The HTBI primer set drove a first-round RT-PCR of the TCR CDR3. TCRdb processed the multiplex PCR reads anew with MiXCR; each CDR3 protein has one entry. Here the sample spans about 400,000 distinct CDR3 sequences, 13% to 15% being singletons. The sequencing sample was made of blood. The receptor set was obtained from a woman aged 55-69 years with Graves' ophthalmopathy.

On this clonotype itself: A read error is possible here, since a much larger clone lies one base away. The chain uses TRBV6-9 and TRBJ2-4; tentatively, D is TRBD1 or TRBD2 (6 bases each). The CDR3 length is 14 residues. CDR1 is MNHGY, CDR2 SVAAGI, per germline. CDR3 loop: CAGSYRAGTDIQYF. Written as DNA, the CDR3 is TGTGCCGGCAGTTACAGGGCGGGGACGGACATTCAGTACTTC.

This chain joins TRBV7-2 and TRBJ2-7; 8 nucleotides line up with TRBD1. The ends lost 0 bases at V and 6 bases at J; junction bases unmatched: 7. The germline CDR1 and CDR2 sequences are SGHTA and FQGNSA. The CDR3 is 15 residues long. The CDR3 region has the DNA TGTGCCAGCAGCTTAGCGGGACAGGAGCTGGGCGAGCAGTACTTC. It is translated as CASSLAGQELGEQYF.

Notes on this clonotype: This clone may be a read error of a much larger clone one base away. This sequence joins TRBV7-2 and TRBJ2-1; D gene ambiguous. The length of the CDR3 is 11 residues. The germline V gene has CDR1 SGHTA and CDR2 FQGNSA. The CDR3 loop reads CASQTYNEQLF. CDR3 DNA sequence: TGTGCCAGCCAAACTTACAATGAGCAGCTCTTC.

This clonotype was counted only a few times. V and J are TRBV6-2 or TRBV6-3 and TRBJ2-3, with D possibly being TRBD1 (6 bases). The CDR3 sequence is 15 residues long. Trimming shortened V by 6 bases and J by 2 bases, and 15 bases separated the two germline ends. Germline assignment: CDR1 MNHEY and CDR2 SVGEGT. In DNA, the CDR3 is TGTGCCAGCAGGCTCGAGGGGGTCGCCACAGATACGCAGTATTTT. Translated, it gives CASRLEGVATDTQYF.

The gene calls are TRBV20-1 and TRBJ2-4; D not certain. CDR3 length: 16 residues. CDR1 is DFQATT and CDR2 is SNEGSKA in the germline V gene (reference sequence). V shed 3 bases and J shed 8 bases, with 23 bases lying between them. CDR3 nucleotide sequence: TGCAGTGCTAGCGCCGGCGGCACCTCCGGCTGGGACATTCAGTACTTC. Its protein is CSASAGGTSGWDIQYF.

The gene calls are TRBV2 and TRBJ2-2; 11 nucleotides match TRBD2. Germline V CDR1 and CDR2: SNHLY, FYNNEI. This CDR3 has 15 residues. Unmatched junction bases numbered 9, after V lost 8 bases and J lost 7 bases. The CDR3 bases are TGTGCCAGCCGCGGGGTAGCGGGAGGGGGCGGGGAGCTGTTTTTT. This sequence encodes CASRGVAGGGGELFF.

This clonotype has ten or more counts. The V call is TRBV5-1, the J call TRBJ2-3; 8 positions agree with TRBD2. Germline CDR1 reads SGHRS; CDR2 reads YFSETQ. V was clipped by 0 bases and J by 0 bases; unmatched bases: 12. The CDR3 has 19 amino acids. The CDR3 reads CASSLAGSGRTVSTDTQYF. In DNA, the CDR3 is TGCGCCAGCAGCTTGGCGGGGAGCGGGAGAACGGTTAGCACAGATACGCAGTATTTT.

This clonotype has a count of ten or more. The chain uses TRBV28 and TRBJ2-7; D not resolved. The V end lost 3 bases, the J end lost 5 bases, and 14 bases lay between the germline ends. CDR3 length: 14 residues. Germline V CDR1 and CDR2: MDHEN, SYDVKM. CDR3 residues: CASSFIEQPHEQYF. In nucleotides, the CDR3 is TGTGCCAGCAGTTTTATCGAGCAGCCCCACGAGCAGTACTTC.

This clonotype was observed at least ten times. The V call is TRBV20-1, the J call TRBJ2-3; tentative D call: TRBD2 (5 bases). Per germline, CDR1 DFQATT and CDR2 SNEGSKA (reference sequence). The CDR3 length is 14 residues. Trimming pared 4 bases from V and 2 bases from J, leaving 13 bases between. CDR3 nucleotides: TGCAGTGCTACCCCCGGAGCGGTCACAGATACGCAGTATTTT. Translated, it gives CSATPGAVTDTQYF.

This clonotype was picked up many times. This chain's CDR3 is CASKGADTQYF. The CDR3 bases are TGTGCCAGCAAGGGGGCAGATACGCAGTATTTT. The chain carries TRBV6-1 and TRBJ2-3, with D possibly TRBD1 on 6 matching bases. CDR3 length: 11 amino acids. The germline V gene has CDR1 MNHNS and CDR2 SASEGT. Trimming removed 7 bases from V and 4 bases from J, with 6 bases in between.

This CDR3 is CASSQEEAVNQPQHF. In DNA form, the CDR3 reads TGTGCCAGCAGCCAAGAGGAGGCAGTCAATCAGCCCCAGCATTTT. V and J are TRBV4-2 and TRBJ1-5; D is unclear. Deletions cut 0 bases from V and 3 bases from J, with 9 bases between. CDR1 is LGHNA and CDR2 is YNFKEQ in the germline V gene. The CDR3 runs to 15 residues.

This clonotype has at least ten counts. The V gene is TRBV7-9, the J gene TRBJ2-1, with D possibly TRBD2 on 5 matching bases. This CDR3 spans 15 amino acids. CDR1 and CDR2 (germline): SEHNR, FQNEAQ (reference sequence). V was cut by 5 bases and J by 6 bases, with 17 bases left in between. This CDR3 reads CASSLPGLRTNEQFF. CDR3 DNA sequence: TGTGCCAGCAGCCTCCCCGGACTTCGGACCAATGAGCAGTTCTTC. Together with reference TRBV7-9 and TRBJ2-1, the CDR3 gives the full variable domain: DTGVSQNPRHKITKRGQNVTFRCDPISEHNRLYWYRQTLGQGPEFLTYFQNEAQLEKSRLLSDRFSAERPKGSFSTLEIQRTEQGDSAMYLCASSLPGLRTNEQFFGPGTRLTVL.

The chain uses TRBV4-2 and TRBJ2-1; TRBD2 agrees at 11 bases. The CDR3 totals 15 residues. Germline CDR1 and CDR2: LGHNA and YNFKEQ. V lost 2 bases, J lost 8 bases, and 5 bases stayed unmatched. DNA for the CDR3: TGTGCCAGCAGCCAAACTAGCGGGAGTGCCGATGAGCAGTTCTTC. Protein: CASSQTSGSADEQFF.

There are a few counts of this clonotype. The chain couples TRBV9 to TRBJ2-2, with D perhaps TRBD1 (6 bases). The CDR3 totals 16 residues. V was cut by 0 bases and J by 5 bases, with 14 bases left in between. The V gene's germline CDR1 is SGDLS and CDR2 YYNGEE. The CDR3 nucleotides are TGTGCCAGCAGCGTAGCTACGGATAGGGGGACCGGGGAGCTGTTTTTT. Translated: CASSVATDRGTGELFF.

This clonotype was seen many times. This rearrangement joins TRBV20-1 to TRBJ2-7; no definite D call. The V and J ends lost 0 bases and 1 base respectively, with 4 bases between them. CDR1 is DFQATT, CDR2 SNEGSKA, per germline (reference sequence). CDR3 size: 12 residues. For the CDR3, the DNA is TGCAGTGCTAGAGACCATTCCTACGAGCAGTACTTC. It is translated as CSARDHSYEQYF.

The rearrangement joins TRBV6-2 or TRBV6-3 to TRBJ2-1; TRBD2 aligns across 11 bases. Germline V gene lookup returns CDR1 MNHEY and CDR2 SVGEGT. The V gene end was trimmed by 0 bases and the J gene end by 4 bases; junction bases not matched to a gene: 2. The CDR3 covers 16 residues. The CDR3 region has the DNA TGTGCCAGCAGTTACTCTTCTAGCGGGAGGTACAATGAGCAGTTCTTC. Residues: CASSYSSSGRYNEQFF.

V gene TRBV28 combines with J gene TRBJ2-1; TRBD2 is a possible D gene (6 bases). CDR1 MDHEN and CDR2 SYDVKM come from the germline V gene. Trimming cost V 9 bases and J 3 bases, with 12 bases left between them. CDR3 length equals 13 residues. CDR3 sequence reads: CASSGANYNEQFF. The CDR3 DNA follows: TGTGCCAGTAGCGGAGCGAACTACAATGAGCAGTTCTTC.

V gene TRBV11-2 combines with J gene TRBJ2-1; 9 bases line up with TRBD1. Germline loops: CDR1 SGHAT, CDR2 FQNNGV. The CDR3 runs 13 residues. V shed 5 bases and J 9 bases; nucleotides not matched to a gene: 5. The CDR3 DNA reads as TGTGCCAGCAGCAGGGACAGGGCGGGTGAGCAGTTCTTC. It encodes CASSRDRAGEQFF.

This clonotype occurred many times. V and J are TRBV27 and TRBJ2-1, with 8 positions matching TRBD2. The junction had 2 bases not matched to a gene; V was cut back by 7 bases and J by 0 bases. Per the germline V gene, CDR1 is MNHEY and CDR2 is SMNVEV (reference sequence). The CDR3 length is 14 residues. The CDR3 reads CASTSGSSYNEQFF. DNA for the CDR3: TGTGCCAGCACCAGCGGGAGCTCCTACAATGAGCAGTTCTTC.

In its sample, this clonotype was seen many times. This chain joins TRBV30 and TRBJ2-5; 9 bases agree with TRBD1. The J segment lost 0 bases and the V segment lost 5 bases, leaving 7 bases of the junction unmatched. The germline V gene has CDR1 GTSNPN and CDR2 SVGIG (reference sequence). The CDR3 is 15 amino acids. CDR3 nucleotide sequence: TGTGCCTGGCAGACAGGGGGGCAGTACCAAGAGACCCAGTACTTC. Its translation: CAWQTGGQYQETQYF.

This clonotype was detected ten times or more. V gene TRBV3-1 combines with J gene TRBJ2-1; 10 positions agree with TRBD2. J was trimmed by 1 base and V by 0 bases; bases with no gene match: 3. CDR3 length: 17 residues. The germline V gene has CDR1 LGHDT and CDR2 YNNKEL (reference sequence). The CDR3 DNA reads as TGTGCCAGCAGCCAAGACCTGACTAGCGGGTCCTACAATGAGCAGTTCTTC. Its translation: CASSQDLTSGSYNEQFF.

This clonotype showed up many times. This chain links TRBV12-3 or TRBV12-4 with TRBJ2-3, with 16 bases matching TRBD2. The CDR3 contains 18 residues. The ends lost 5 bases at V and 4 bases at J; junction bases unmatched: 9. The CDR3 DNA sequence: TGTGCCAGCAGTCCCGGGACTAGCGGGAGGGTGTTGTCAGATACGCAGTATTTT. Residues: CASSPGTSGRVLSDTQYF.